What follows are 27 T cell receptor beta chains derived from one specimen sequenced in a study of cytomegalovirus exposure and HLA in healthy donors. The assay was immunoSEQ multiplex PCR, and TCRdb's table has in-frame clones only and misses some. The sample lists some 150,000 clones; about 90% were seen once. The specimen was PBMCs. The source of these receptors is a woman aged 30 to 39 in good health and CMV-seropositive.

The gene calls are TRBV28 and TRBJ2-1, with TRBD2 matching 8 bases. The CDR3 is 15 residues long. Germline V CDR1 and CDR2: MDHEN, SYDVKM. J was trimmed by 4 bases and V by 7 bases; bases with no gene match: 9. CDR3: CASTGRVFGYNEQFF. As DNA, the CDR3 is TGTGCCAGCACCGGGAGGGTGTTTGGGTACAATGAGCAGTTCTTC.

This clone appeared once. The CDR3 protein is CASSPAQGSYEQYF. In DNA form, the CDR3 reads TGTGCCAGCTCACCTGCGCAGGGCTCCTACGAGCAGTACTTC. The chain employs TRBV18 and TRBJ2-7; D is perhaps TRBD1 (5 bases). Germline-derived CDR1 and CDR2 are KGHSH and LQKENI. The V and J ends lost 3 bases and 0 bases respectively, with 9 bases between them. CDR3 size: 14 residues.

This chain uses TRBV5-6 with TRBJ2-7; D gene uncertain. Deletions cut 0 bases from V and 0 bases from J, with 7 bases between. The germline V gene has CDR1 SGHDT and CDR2 YYEEEE. This CDR3 contains 14 residues. The CDR3 DNA reads as TGTGCCAGCAGCTTGGTACGGAGCTCCTACGAGCAGTACTTC. Translation gives CASSLVRSSYEQYF.

The V gene is TRBV18, the J gene TRBJ2-5, with 9 bases identical to TRBD2. V lost 0 bases, J lost 5 bases, and 4 bases stayed unmatched. The CDR3 totals 15 residues. Germline CDR1 KGHSH, CDR2 LQKENI. The CDR3 is CASSPPSLAGETQYF. DNA of the CDR3: TGTGCCAGCTCACCACCGTCCCTAGCGGGGGAGACCCAGTACTTC.

This rearrangement joins TRBV2 to TRBJ2-7, with 10 bases identical to TRBD2. CDR1 SNHLY and CDR2 FYNNEI come from the germline V gene. Losses at the gene ends were 4 bases for V and 0 bases for J; bases not matched to a gene: 3. CDR3 size: 15 residues. CDR3 sequence reads: CASSALAGVSYEQYF. In DNA, the CDR3 is TGTGCCAGCAGTGCCCTAGCGGGAGTCTCCTACGAGCAGTACTTC.

The chain couples TRBV2 to TRBJ2-6, with D perhaps TRBD2 (5 bases). This CDR3 region has 15 residues. Trimming removed 5 bases at V and 2 bases at J, with 10 bases between. CDR1 SNHLY and CDR2 FYNNEI come from the germline V gene. CDR3: CASSKGATGANVLTF. CDR3 coding DNA: TGTGCCAGCAGTAAGGGAGCTACTGGGGCCAACGTCCTGACTTTC.

This rearrangement joins TRBV29-1 to TRBJ2-7, with TRBD2 identical over 11 bases. The ends lost 4 bases at V and 4 bases at J; junction bases unmatched: 9. Germline CDR1 SQVTM, CDR2 ANQGSEA. CDR3 length: 15 residues. CDR3 DNA sequence: TGCAGCGTTGGGGGTGGACTAGCGGGCCCTTACGAGCAGTACTTC. Protein product: CSVGGGLAGPYEQYF.

V and J are TRBV2 and TRBJ1-2; D uncertain. This CDR3 has 17 residues. Germline CDR1 reads SNHLY; CDR2 reads FYNNEI. Trimming took off 3 bases at V and 7 bases at J, with 24 bases between the two ends. The CDR3 here is CASSEKRRIPQSGGYTF. CDR3 DNA: TGTGCCAGCAGTGAGAAAAGACGTATCCCCCAAAGCGGTGGCTACACCTTC.

DNA for the CDR3: TGCAGCGTAGCCGGGACAGGGGTGACTGAAGCTTTCTTT. It is translated as CSVAGTGVTEAFF. The rearrangement joins TRBV29-1 to TRBJ1-1; 10 bases agree with TRBD1. With V trimmed by 6 bases and J by 5 bases, 6 bases remained unmatched. The length of the CDR3 is 13 residues. Germline loops: CDR1 SQVTM, CDR2 ANQGSEA.

V and J are TRBV19 and TRBJ2-1, with TRBD2 identical over 10 bases. Germline-derived CDR1 and CDR2 are LNHDA and SQIVND (reference sequence). The CDR3 is 15 amino acids. V shed 8 bases and J 9 bases; nucleotides not matched to a gene: 13. The CDR3 reads CASSFRLAGASEQFF. The CDR3 DNA reads as TGTGCCAGTTCATTTCGGCTAGCGGGAGCTTCTGAGCAGTTCTTC.

The gene calls are TRBV6-6 and TRBJ2-3; perhaps TRBD1 as D (6 bases). The germline gives CDR1 MNHNY, CDR2 SVGAGI (reference sequence). The CDR3 covers 16 residues. V was cut by 6 bases and J by 0 bases, with 16 bases left in between. The CDR3 loop is CASRNGQGSSTDTQYF. CDR3 nucleotides: TGTGCCAGCAGAAACGGTCAGGGGTCTAGCACAGATACGCAGTATTTT.

For the CDR3, the DNA is TGTGCCAGCAGGGAGGACAGGCGCCAAGAGACCCAGTACTTC. This gives the protein CASREDRRQETQYF. The chain carries TRBV6-5 and TRBJ2-5; 7 nucleotides agree with TRBD1. Germline lookup yields CDR1 MNHEY and CDR2 SVGAGI. The V segment lost 6 bases and the J segment 1 base; nucleotides outside the gene matches: 5. The CDR3 runs to 14 residues.

This rearrangement joins TRBV28 to TRBJ1-5; 10 bases fit TRBD1. There are 15 residues in the CDR3. V dropped 5 bases and J dropped 5; count of bases not matched to a gene: 6. Per germline, CDR1 MDHEN and CDR2 SYDVKM. In nucleotides, the CDR3 is TGTGCCAGCAGTACCGGACAGGGGGATCATCAGCCCCAGCATTTT. Translating gives CASSTGQGDHQPQHF.

The rearrangement uses TRBV28 and TRBJ2-7; no clear D gene. Trimming cost V 2 bases and J 2 bases, with 19 bases left between them. The CDR3 runs to 17 residues. Germline V CDR1 and CDR2: MDHEN, SYDVKM. For the CDR3, the DNA is TGTGCCAGCAGTTTAGATTTCCCTTACGCAGGTGCCTACGAGCAGTACTTC. It is translated as CASSLDFPYAGAYEQYF.

The V gene is TRBV5-4, the J gene TRBJ2-7; 14 positions agree with TRBD2. The CDR3 is 18 amino acids. V was pared by 2 bases and J by 3 bases, with 10 bases of the junction left unmatched. Germline CDR1 reads SGHNT; CDR2 reads YYREEE (reference sequence). As DNA, the CDR3 is TGTGCCAGCAGCTTTTTTGTGGGGACTAGCGGGGGTCGCTACGAGCAGTACTTC. This encodes CASSFFVGTSGGRYEQYF.

The V call is TRBV7-2, the J call TRBJ1-4; D is ambiguous. Per the germline V gene, CDR1 is SGHTA and CDR2 is FQGNSA. The CDR3 spans 15 residues. Trimming left V 4 bases short and J 8 bases short, with 17 bases between. CDR3 sequence reads: CASSSYERSSEKLFF. The CDR3 DNA is TGTGCCAGCAGCTCATATGAGAGATCTTCCGAAAAACTGTTTTTT.

The rearrangement links TRBV27 to TRBJ1-1, with D tentatively TRBD1 (5 bases). V shed 3 bases and J shed 0 bases, with 14 bases lying between them. Germline assignment: CDR1 MNHEY and CDR2 SMNVEV (reference sequence). The CDR3 totals 16 residues. The CDR3 protein is CASSFGVWTMNTEAFF. Written as DNA, the CDR3 is TGTGCCAGCAGTTTTGGGGTTTGGACAATGAACACTGAAGCTTTCTTT.

The DNA of the CDR3 is TGTGCCAGCAGCGTAGCGGTTCATAGCGGGGGGAGTAATAATGAGCAGTTCTTC. This codes for CASSVAVHSGGSNNEQFF. V usage is TRBV9 and J usage is TRBJ2-1; 10 nucleotides align to TRBD2. This CDR3 has 18 residues. V shed 0 bases, J shed 7 bases, and the junction held 13 bases outside the gene matches. Germline loops: CDR1 SGDLS, CDR2 YYNGEE. Full variable domain (missing parts from reference TRBV9 and TRBJ2-1): DSGVTQTPKHLITATGQRVTLRCSPRSGDLSVYWYQQSLDQGLQFLIQYYNGEERAKGNILERFSAQQFPDLHSELNLSSLELGDSALYFCASSVAVHSGGSNNEQFFGPGTRLTVL.

V gene TRBV28 combines with J gene TRBJ2-6; unclear D gene. With 5 bases removed from V and 12 bases from J, the gap between germline ends came to 11 bases. Germline V lookup: CDR1 MDHEN, CDR2 SYDVKM. The CDR3 has 12 residues. This CDR3 reads CASSLGVGVLTF. DNA of the CDR3: TGTGCCAGCAGTCTAGGCGTAGGCGTCCTGACTTTC.

The chain joins TRBV18 to TRBJ2-3, with a weak D call TRBD2 (7 bases). The CDR3 consists of 14 residues. Germline V gene lookup returns CDR1 KGHSH and CDR2 LQKENI. Trimming pared 3 bases from V and 6 bases from J, leaving 13 bases between. CDR3 residues: CASSPRGGADTQYF. The DNA of the CDR3 is TGTGCCAGCTCACCGCGAGGGGGGGCGGATACGCAGTATTTT.

The gene calls are TRBV6-6 and TRBJ1-5, with 7 bases identical to TRBD1. Unmatched junction bases numbered 7, after V lost 6 bases and J lost 2 bases. The CDR3 totals 15 residues. The germline CDR1 and CDR2 sequences are MNHNY and SVGAGI (reference sequence). The CDR3 DNA is TGTGCCAGCAGAAAATCCGACAGGGGCAATCAGCCCCAGCATTTT. Amino acid sequence: CASRKSDRGNQPQHF.

This chain uses TRBV5-1 with TRBJ2-5; TRBD1 aligns across 9 bases. CDR3 length equals 14 residues. Looked up from germline, CDR1 is SGHRS and CDR2 is YFSETQ. Trimming removed 5 bases from V and 1 base from J; junction bases left unmatched: 3. The CDR3 spells CASRDRGVQETQYF. CDR3 DNA sequence: TGCGCCAGCAGAGACAGGGGGGTCCAAGAGACCCAGTACTTC. Combining the CDR3 with reference TRBV5-1 and TRBJ2-5 gives the whole variable domain KAGVTQTPRYLIKTRGQQVTLSCSPISGHRSVSWYQQTPGQGLQFLFEYFSETQRNKGNFPGRFSGRQFSNSRSEMNVSTLELGDSALYLCASRDRGVQETQYFGPGTRLLVL.

Note on this clone: Other DNA sequences from this sample encode an identical CDR3 as well. J is TRBJ2-7 and V is TRBV5-1, with no clear D. The germline V gene has CDR1 SGHRS and CDR2 YFSETQ. This CDR3 spans 11 amino acids. V lost 3 bases and J lost 1, with 2 bases in between. The chain's CDR3 is CASSSSYEQYF. DNA for the CDR3: TGCGCCAGCAGCTCGTCCTACGAGCAGTACTTC.

The chain employs TRBV7-8 and TRBJ2-2; D perhaps matches TRBD2 (5 bases). V shed 4 bases and J shed 8 bases, with 11 bases lying between them. The length of the CDR3 is 13 residues. In germline, CDR1 is SGHVS, CDR2 FQNEAQ. The CDR3 region is CASSWSRGGELFF. The CDR3 region has the DNA TGTGCCAGCAGCTGGTCTCGAGGGGGGGAGCTGTTTTTT.

This chain uses TRBV5-1 with TRBJ2-5, with 9 bases lining up with TRBD1. CDR1 is SGHRS, CDR2 YFSETQ, per germline. V shed 5 bases and J 2 bases; nucleotides not matched to a gene: 10. The CDR3 has 16 residues. CDR3 bases: TGCGCCAGCAGTAGACAGGGGGAGAGGGGACAAGAGACCCAGTACTTC. It encodes CASSRQGERGQETQYF.

This rearrangement joins TRBV6-1 to TRBJ2-5; 7 bases line up with TRBD2. The CDR3 sequence is 15 residues long. The V and J ends lost 7 bases and 5 bases, in that order; junction bases with no gene match: 13. In germline, CDR1 is MNHNS, CDR2 SASEGT. The CDR3 nucleotides are TGTGCCAGCACCGGGAGGTGGTGGGAAGGGGAGACCCAGTACTTC. Its translation is CASTGRWWEGETQYF.

The rearrangement uses TRBV27 and TRBJ1-3; possible D gene TRBD1, 6 bases. CDR1 and CDR2 (germline): MNHEY, SMNVEV (reference sequence). V lost 3 bases, J lost 4 bases, and 13 bases lay in between. CDR3 length equals 15 residues. The CDR3 DNA sequence: TGTGCCAGCAGTTTCGGGCAGGGGAGAGGAAACACCATATATTTT. It encodes CASSFGQGRGNTIYF.